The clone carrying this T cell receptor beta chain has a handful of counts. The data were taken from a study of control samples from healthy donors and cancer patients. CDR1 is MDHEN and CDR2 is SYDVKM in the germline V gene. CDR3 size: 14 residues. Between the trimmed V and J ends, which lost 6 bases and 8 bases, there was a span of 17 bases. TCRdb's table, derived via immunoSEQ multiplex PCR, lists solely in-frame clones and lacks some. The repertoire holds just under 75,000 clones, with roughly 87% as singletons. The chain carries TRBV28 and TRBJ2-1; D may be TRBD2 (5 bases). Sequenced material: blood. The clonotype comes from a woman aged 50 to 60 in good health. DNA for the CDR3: TGTGCCAGCAGCTTACTAGGGTCCGGGGATGAGCAGTTCTTC. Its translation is CASSLLGSGDEQFF.